This T cell receptor (beta chain) was observed in a study of read filtering for tumor transcriptome and immune sequencing. At the level of the study: Eight or nine patients were R-ISS I, some 15 were R-ISS II, six or seven were R-ISS III. Study-wide results and caveats: Dropping single-read clonotypes raised IR-seq and RNA-seq shared-clonotype correlation. This fraction held mixed bone marrow immune cells after CD138-negative sorting.

As concerns this clonotype: As yet, its antigen is unknown. A read error may be the cause here, since a much bigger clone is one base away.

Sampling of bone marrow took place during active disease in every patient. The CDR3 loop spans 15 amino acids. Germline values: CDR1 SEHNR, CDR2 FQNEAQ (reference sequence). The library was built from about 370 ng RNA with molecular barcoded adaptors for alpha/delta and beta/gamma chains. TCRdb re-called the reads with MiXCR, one entry per CDR3 protein. The top ten clones hold approximately 16% of a sample with about 58,000 distinct CDR3 sequences, about 12% of them seen once. The chain has TRBV7-9 and TRBJ2-1, with no clear D. This receptor was obtained from a donor at least 40 years old with multiple myeloma. Sequencing was done on a sample of a population of CD138-negative cells sorted from bone marrow. CDR3 residues: CASSPRAEANNAQFF. The CDR3 nucleotides read TGTGCCAGCAGCCCTCGAGCAGAGGCAAACAATGCGCAGTTCTTC.